This T cell receptor (beta chain) was recorded in a study of CD8 T cells in ankylosing spondylitis. This clonotype was counted ten times or more. Its antigen is not known. Notes on the study in general: Typical of ankylosing spondylitis blood, it appeared, was a TCR beta motif of eight highly homologous variants.

TCRdb re-called the 5' RACE reads with MiXCR, one entry per CDR3 protein. The sample lists approximately 100,000 distinct CDR3 sequences, approximately 25% occurring once. V lost 7 bases and J lost 6, with 19 bases in between. From germline, CDR1 is MNHEY and CDR2 SMNVEV (reference sequence). CDR3 size: 14 residues. This TCR was recovered from a male donor with ankylosing spondylitis. J is TRBJ2-7 and V is TRBV27; D tentatively fits TRBD1 or TRBD2 (7 bases each). Source material: synovial fluid, either unsorted or a sorted T cell fraction (not recorded which). CDR3 sequence: CASKGGRGGFEQYF. CDR3 sequence (DNA): TGTGCCAGCAAAGGAGGCAGGGGGGGTTTCGAGCAGTACTTC.